Following are 6 T cell receptor beta chains from one sample sequenced in a study of cytomegalovirus exposure and HLA in healthy donors. The PCR ran on 60 Vbeta and 13 Jbeta primers. The table came from immunoSEQ multiplex PCR; TCRdb's copy has only in-frame clones and leaves some out. The profile shows about 210,000 clones, 78% of them singletons. The sample consisted of PBMCs. These TCRs come from a boy younger than 18 in good health and CMV-seronegative.

The V call is TRBV19, the J call TRBJ2-7, with D perhaps TRBD2 (5 bases). V was pared by 3 bases and J by 0 bases, with 12 bases between. Germline lookup yields CDR1 LNHDA and CDR2 SQIVND (reference sequence). This CDR3 contains 15 residues. DNA of the CDR3: TGTGCCAGTAGTATGGGAGCGGCGCTCTCCTACGAGCAGTACTTC. Translated: CASSMGAALSYEQYF.

This clone was recorded only once. The rearrangement links TRBV2 to TRBJ1-1; 7 bases align to TRBD1. Losses at the gene ends were 3 bases for V and 3 bases for J; bases not matched to a gene: 4. The CDR3 spans 14 residues. CDR1 is SNHLY and CDR2 is FYNNEI in the germline V gene. The CDR3 is CASSDSGQYTEAFF. In DNA form, the CDR3 reads TGTGCCAGCAGTGACTCGGGACAGTACACTGAAGCTTTCTTT.

This chain connects TRBV2 to TRBJ2-3, with D possibly TRBD2 on 5 matching bases. Germline assignment: CDR1 SNHLY and CDR2 FYNNEI. This CDR3 contains 16 residues. The V end lost 6 bases, the J end lost 0 bases, and 16 bases lay between the germline ends. DNA of the CDR3: TGTGCCAGCAGCGACACGGCAAGGGAGAGCACAGATACGCAGTATTTT. It yields the protein CASSDTARESTDTQYF. Variable domain in full (rest from reference TRBV2 and TRBJ2-3): EPEVTQTPSHQVTQMGQEVILRCVPISNHLYFYWYRQILGQKVEFLVSFYNNEISEKSEIFDDQFSVERPDGSNFTLKIRSTKLEDSAMYFCASSDTARESTDTQYFGPGTRLTVL.

The chain uses TRBV5-1 and TRBJ2-1; TRBD2 matches 10 bases. The CDR3 has 16 residues. Losses at the gene ends were 2 bases for V and 4 bases for J; bases not matched to a gene: 6. CDR1 and CDR2 (germline): SGHRS, YFSETQ. Here the CDR3 DNA reads TGCGCCAGCAGCTTCTTTCAACTAGCGGGATACAATGAGCAGTTCTTC. This sequence encodes CASSFFQLAGYNEQFF. Complete variable domain (other parts from reference TRBV5-1 and TRBJ2-1): KAGVTQTPRYLIKTRGQQVTLSCSPISGHRSVSWYQQTPGQGLQFLFEYFSETQRNKGNFPGRFSGRQFSNSRSEMNVSTLELGDSALYLCASSFFQLAGYNEQFFGPGTRLTVL.

This chain links TRBV29-1 with TRBJ2-5, with 7 bases lining up with TRBD1. The CDR3 is made up of 13 amino acids. The V gene's germline CDR1 is SQVTM and CDR2 ANQGSEA. The CDR3 sequence is CSIGGRGQETQYF. The CDR3 region has the DNA TGCTCCATCGGCGGCAGGGGGCAAGAGACCCAGTACTTC.

The chain combines TRBV7-2 with TRBJ1-2, with a weak D call TRBD1 (5 bases). Trimming left V 1 base short and J 6 bases short, with 18 bases between. Looked up from germline, CDR1 is SGHTA and CDR2 is FQGNSA. The CDR3 is made up of 16 amino acids. CDR3 DNA: TGTGCCAGCAGCTTAGATCCCCCACCAGGGTATGATGGCTACACCTTC. As protein: CASSLDPPPGYDGYTF. Drawing the rest from reference TRBV7-2 and TRBJ1-2, the complete variable domain is GAGVSQSPSNKVTEKGKDVELRCDPISGHTALYWYRQSLGQGLEFLIYFQGNSAPDKSGLPSDRFSAERTGGSVSTLTIQRTQQEDSAVYLCASSLDPPPGYDGYTFGSGTRLTVV.